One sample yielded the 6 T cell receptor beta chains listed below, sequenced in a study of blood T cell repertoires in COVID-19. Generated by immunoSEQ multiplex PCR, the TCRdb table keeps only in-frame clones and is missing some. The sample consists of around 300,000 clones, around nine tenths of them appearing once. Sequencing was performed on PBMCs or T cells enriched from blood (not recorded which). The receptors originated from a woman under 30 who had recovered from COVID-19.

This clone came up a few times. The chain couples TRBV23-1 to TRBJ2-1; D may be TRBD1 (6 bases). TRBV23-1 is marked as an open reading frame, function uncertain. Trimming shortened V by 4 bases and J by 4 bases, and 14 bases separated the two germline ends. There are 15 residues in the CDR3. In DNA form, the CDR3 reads TGCGCCAGCAGTCCATGGACAGAACCTTACAATGAGCAGTTCTTC. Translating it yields CASSPWTEPYNEQFF.

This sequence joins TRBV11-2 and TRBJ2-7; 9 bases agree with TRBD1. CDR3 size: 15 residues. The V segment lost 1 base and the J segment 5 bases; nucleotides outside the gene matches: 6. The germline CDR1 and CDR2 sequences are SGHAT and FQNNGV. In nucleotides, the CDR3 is TGTGCCAGCAGCTTAGTCGGGACAGGGCTACACGAGCAGTACTTC. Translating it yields CASSLVGTGLHEQYF. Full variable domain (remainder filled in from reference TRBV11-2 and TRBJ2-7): EAGVAQSPRYKIIEKRQSVAFWCNPISGHATLYWYQQILGQGPKLLIQFQNNGVVDDSQLPKDRFSAERLKGVDSTLKIQPAKLEDSAVYLCASSLVGTGLHEQYFGPGTRLTVT.

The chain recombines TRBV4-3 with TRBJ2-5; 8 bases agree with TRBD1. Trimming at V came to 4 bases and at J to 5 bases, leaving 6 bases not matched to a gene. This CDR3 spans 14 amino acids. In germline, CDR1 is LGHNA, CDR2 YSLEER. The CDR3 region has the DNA TGCGCCAGCAGCCTCGGGACAGGTGTGGAGACCCAGTACTTC. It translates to CASSLGTGVETQYF.

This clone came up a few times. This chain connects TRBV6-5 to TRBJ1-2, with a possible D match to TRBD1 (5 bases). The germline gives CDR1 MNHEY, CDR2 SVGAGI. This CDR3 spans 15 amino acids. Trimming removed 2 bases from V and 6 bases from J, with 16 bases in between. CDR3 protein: CASSYAWGREDGYTF. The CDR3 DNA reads TGTGCCAGCAGTTACGCCTGGGGCAGGGAAGATGGCTACACCTTC.

The DNA for the CDR3 is TGTGCCAGCTCCGAAAGGCCGGGGGAGCAGTTCTTC. Translating gives CASSERPGEQFF. The chain uses TRBV3-1 (or the pseudogene TRBV3-2) and TRBJ2-1; a weak D match, TRBD2 (5 bases). The CDR3 is 12 residues long. CDR1 is LGHDT and CDR2 is YNNKEL in the germline V gene (reference sequence). Trimming took 8 bases from V and 10 from J, leaving 15 bases between them.

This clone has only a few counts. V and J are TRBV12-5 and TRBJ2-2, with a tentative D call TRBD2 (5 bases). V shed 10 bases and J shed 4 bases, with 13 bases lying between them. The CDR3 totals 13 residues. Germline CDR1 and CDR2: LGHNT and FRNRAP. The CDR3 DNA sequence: TGTGCTACCTCGGAGGTGGGCACCGGGGAGCTGTTTTTT. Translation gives CATSEVGTGELFF.